These 8 T cell receptor beta chains originate from one sample sequenced in a study of blood T cell repertoires in COVID-19. Method: immunoSEQ multiplex PCR; TCRdb's copy keeps in-frame clones and lacks some. Here the sample spans nearly 200,000 clones, around 81% being singletons. The specimen was peripheral blood. The receptor source for this set is a man aged 55-75 years with COVID-19, enrolled during active disease.

The V call is TRBV12-3 or TRBV12-4, the J call TRBJ1-2; D is unresolved. V gave up 1 base and J gave up 8 bases, with 11 bases separating them. This CDR3 has 13 residues. The DNA of the CDR3 is TGTGCCAGCAGTTTAGACCCGGTCGGGGGCTACACCTTC. This codes for CASSLDPVGGYTF.

The V call is TRBV6-1, the J call TRBJ2-7; TRBD2 might be the D (5 bases). V lost 3 bases and J 2 bases, leaving 17 bases between the germline ends. CDR1 and CDR2 from the germline V gene are MNHNS and SASEGT. This CDR3 is built from 16 residues. CDR3 region: CASSDLSEGVTYEQYF. CDR3 DNA sequence: TGTGCCAGCAGTGACCTAAGCGAGGGAGTCACCTACGAGCAGTACTTC.

The rearrangement joins TRBV3-1 (or the pseudogene TRBV3-2) to TRBJ2-4; maybe TRBD2 (6 bases). Trimming took 6 bases from V and 5 from J, leaving 20 bases between them. This CDR3 has 16 amino acids. Germline CDR1 LGHDT, CDR2 YNNKEL (reference sequence). CDR3 DNA sequence: TGTGCCAGCAGTCGGGACGGGGTCGGAGGGCAAAACATTCAGTACTTC. Translating gives CASSRDGVGGQNIQYF.

V and J are TRBV3-1 (or the pseudogene TRBV3-2) and TRBJ1-1; D remains unclear. The CDR3 spans 14 residues. Trimming stripped 4 bases from V and 4 bases from J, with 13 bases between. Germline CDR1 reads LGHDT; CDR2 reads YNNKEL (reference sequence). Here the CDR3 DNA reads TGTGCCAGCAGCCTAATTACCGGGTTCACTGAAGCTTTCTTT. Protein sequence: CASSLITGFTEAFF.

V usage is TRBV6-2 or TRBV6-3 and J usage is TRBJ1-5, with TRBD1 matching over 8 bases. From germline, CDR1 is MNHEY and CDR2 SVGEGT. The CDR3 has 14 amino acids. V was clipped by 5 bases and J by 5 bases; unmatched bases: 5. CDR3 sequence reads: CASSQLTGDQPQHF. DNA for the CDR3: TGTGCCAGCAGTCAACTGACAGGGGATCAGCCCCAGCATTTT.

This chain connects TRBV29-1 to TRBJ1-1, with 7 bases lining up with TRBD1. The CDR3 is 15 amino acids. V lost 7 bases to trimming and J lost 0 bases; unmatched junction nucleotides: 11. Germline V lookup: CDR1 SQVTM, CDR2 ANQGSEA. The CDR3 DNA is TGCAGCGCCCATCGGGACAGCTTGATGAACACTGAAGCTTTCTTT. Its protein product is CSAHRDSLMNTEAFF.

The genes are TRBV7-9 and TRBJ2-4; TRBD2 matches at 13 bases. V shed 6 bases and J 2 bases; nucleotides not matched to a gene: 13. Germline loops: CDR1 SEHNR, CDR2 FQNEAQ (reference sequence). The length of the CDR3 is 19 residues. For the CDR3, the DNA is TGTGCCAGCAGTTATACTAGCGGGAGGGCCAAGATCCCCAAAAACATTCAGTACTTC. It specifies CASSYTSGRAKIPKNIQYF. Filled out from reference TRBV7-9 and TRBJ2-4, the complete variable domain reads DTGVSQNPRHKITKRGQNVTFRCDPISEHNRLYWYRQTLGQGPEFLTYFQNEAQLEKSRLLSDRFSAERPKGSFSTLEIQRTEQGDSAMYLCASSYTSGRAKIPKNIQYFGAGTRLSVL.

The genes are TRBV4-3 and TRBJ1-6; TRBD1 matches at 7 bases. Looked up from germline, CDR1 is LGHNA and CDR2 is YSLEER. The ends lost 0 bases at V and 10 bases at J; junction bases unmatched: 0. The CDR3 is 13 residues long. CDR3 nucleotide sequence: TGCGCCAGCAGCCAAGAGACAGGGTCACCCCTCCACTTT. This translates into CASSQETGSPLHF.